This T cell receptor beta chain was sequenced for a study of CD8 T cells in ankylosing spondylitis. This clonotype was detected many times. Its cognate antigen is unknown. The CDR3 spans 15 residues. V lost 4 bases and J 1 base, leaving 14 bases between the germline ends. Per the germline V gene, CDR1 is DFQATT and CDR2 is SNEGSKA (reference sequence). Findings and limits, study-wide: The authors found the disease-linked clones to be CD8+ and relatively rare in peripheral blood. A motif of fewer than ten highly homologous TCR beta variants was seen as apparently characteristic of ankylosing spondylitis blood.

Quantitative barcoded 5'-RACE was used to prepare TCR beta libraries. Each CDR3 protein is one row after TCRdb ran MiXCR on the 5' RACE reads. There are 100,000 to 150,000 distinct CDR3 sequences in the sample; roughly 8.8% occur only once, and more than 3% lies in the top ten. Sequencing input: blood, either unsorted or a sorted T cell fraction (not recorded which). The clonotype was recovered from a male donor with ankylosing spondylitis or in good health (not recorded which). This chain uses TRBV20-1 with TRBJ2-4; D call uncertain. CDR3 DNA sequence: TGCAGTGCTACCCCCGCTGATGGGGCCAAAAACATTCAGTACTTC. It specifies CSATPADGAKNIQYF.